This TCR beta chain derives from a study of T cell responses to AZD1222 COVID-19 vaccine. Across the whole study: Researchers grouped second doses given at about 4 or about 12 weeks into one pool.

Profiling relied on immunoSEQ multiplex PCR, and the TCRdb table lists in-frame clones only, not all of them. The repertoire has almost 80,000 clones, approximately 86% of them found once; the top ten carry roughly 24%. CDR1 is MDHEN and CDR2 is SYDVKM in the germline V gene. The CDR3 extends over 12 amino acids. Worth noting for this clone: Its target is not known. The germline gene is not matched at one end of the junction; a read error may be the cause.

Study-level results: The CD4 TCRs associated with vaccination extended across spike and predominated at 160-218 and 743-854. The donors showed a predominance of white British ancestry and of females, with possible underestimation of clonal diversity. The peak T cell response came first, and repertoires were sampled only after it.

The chain joins TRBV28 to TRBJ1-5, with D unresolved. This sample comprised peripheral blood, obtained on day 0 of AZD1222 vaccination. The sequence was obtained from an adult in good health. The CDR3 loop is CASSYPGPMPIF. In DNA, the CDR3 is TGTGCCAGCAGTTACCCTGGGCCCATGCCCATTTTT.